These 18 T cell receptor beta chains were sequenced from one sample in a study of blood T cell repertoires in COVID-19. Sequencing was performed with immunoSEQ multiplex PCR; in TCRdb, only in-frame clones are kept and a portion is missing. Of a few hundred thousand clones listed, about 80% are singletons. Sequenced material: peripheral blood. These receptors originate from a young woman who had recovered from COVID-19.

The V call is TRBV30, the J call TRBJ1-6, with a weak D call TRBD1 (6 bases). Germline V gene data show CDR1 as GTSNPN and CDR2 as SVGIG (reference sequence). This CDR3 has 16 residues. V lost 3 bases and J 0 bases, leaving 12 bases between the germline ends. CDR3 sequence reads: CAWRKGQSSYNSPLHF. The CDR3 DNA sequence: TGTGCCTGGAGGAAAGGACAGAGCTCCTATAATTCACCCCTCCACTTT.

This clone has at least ten counts. This chain links TRBV2 with TRBJ1-4; TRBD1 might be the D (5 bases). Germline CDR1 and CDR2: SNHLY and FYNNEI. The CDR3 has 14 residues. Trimming took off 5 bases at V and 2 bases at J, with 9 bases between the two ends. In nucleotides, the CDR3 is TGTGCCAGCAGTAGGGGATCGACTAATGAAAAACTGTTTTTT. Protein product: CASSRGSTNEKLFF.

The chain carries TRBV10-3 and TRBJ2-3, with TRBD2 matching over 10 bases. This CDR3 spans 17 amino acids. Germline V gene sequence: CDR1 ENHRY, CDR2 SYGVKD. The junction had 9 bases not matched to a gene; V was cut back by 5 bases and J by 1 base. CDR3 protein: CAISRGPSGSGTDTQYF. CDR3 DNA sequence: TGTGCCATCAGTAGGGGGCCTAGCGGGAGTGGCACAGATACGCAGTATTTT.

The V and J genes are TRBV2 and TRBJ2-7; TRBD2 matches 13 bases. This CDR3 is built from 19 residues. From germline, CDR1 is SNHLY and CDR2 FYNNEI. The V gene end was trimmed by 2 bases and the J gene end by 4 bases; junction bases not matched to a gene: 14. This chain's CDR3 is CASSEILAGGPFRGYEQYF. The DNA of the CDR3 is TGTGCCAGCAGTGAAATACTAGCGGGAGGGCCGTTTAGAGGTTACGAGCAGTACTTC.

The chain carries TRBV19 and TRBJ1-5, with a tentative D call TRBD1 (6 bases). CDR1 and CDR2 (germline): LNHDA, SQIVND (reference sequence). This CDR3 is 13 amino acids long. Deletions cut 6 bases from V and 5 bases from J, with 11 bases between. This CDR3 reads CASRPQGDQPQHF. CDR3 bases: TGTGCCAGTAGACCACAGGGTGATCAGCCCCAGCATTTT.

This clone was detected only once. The chain uses TRBV6-5 and TRBJ2-7; maybe TRBD1 (6 bases). The V gene's germline CDR1 is MNHEY and CDR2 SVGAGI. The germline V and J ends were trimmed by 8 bases and 6 bases, with 20 bases remaining between them. The CDR3 covers 14 residues. CDR3 protein: CASVDRSLSREQYF. For the CDR3, the DNA is TGTGCCAGCGTTGACAGGTCTCTTTCCCGCGAGCAGTACTTC.

This chain connects TRBV6-2 or TRBV6-3 to TRBJ2-3; a possible D gene is TRBD2 (6 bases). The CDR3 length is 15 residues. V dropped 4 bases and J dropped 2 bases, with 13 bases sitting between them. The germline V gene encodes CDR1 MNHEY and CDR2 SVGEGT. The CDR3 spells CASSFPSGFTDTQYF. Written as DNA, the CDR3 is TGTGCCAGCAGTTTCCCAAGCGGGTTCACAGATACGCAGTATTTT.

This clone was detected only once. The chain carries TRBV27 and TRBJ1-2, with 7 positions matching TRBD1. The V segment lost 4 bases and the J segment 7 bases; nucleotides outside the gene matches: 15. The germline gives CDR1 MNHEY, CDR2 SMNVEV (reference sequence). The CDR3 has 16 residues. The CDR3 DNA follows: TGTGCCAGCAGTTCTTTCTCCCCCGACAGGGTTCTTGGCTACACCTTC. It encodes CASSSFSPDRVLGYTF.

The V call is TRBV19, the J call TRBJ2-1, with 8 bases that match TRBD2. Germline V gene data show CDR1 as LNHDA and CDR2 as SQIVND (reference sequence). This CDR3 has 14 residues. V lost 9 bases, J lost 2 bases, and 6 bases stayed unmatched. The CDR3 loop is CASRLAYAYNEQFF. The CDR3 DNA reads as TGTGCCAGCCGACTAGCGTACGCCTACAATGAGCAGTTCTTC.

In DNA, the CDR3 is TGTGCCAGCAGCCGATCGGGGGAGAGGAGCAATCAGCCCCAGCATTTT. The encoded protein is CASSRSGERSNQPQHF. The genes are TRBV7-9 and TRBJ1-5; D possibly corresponds to TRBD1 (5 bases). The CDR3 is made up of 16 amino acids. Trimming stripped 5 bases from V and 1 base from J, with 15 bases between. Germline values: CDR1 SEHNR, CDR2 FQNEAQ (reference sequence).

This clone was found a few times. The genes are TRBV12-3 or TRBV12-4 and TRBJ2-2; D may be TRBD2 (5 bases). This CDR3 region has 13 residues. V was shortened by 5 bases and J by 1 base, with 5 bases between the two germline ends. This CDR3 reads CASSGGNTGELFF. CDR3 in DNA: TGTGCCAGCAGTGGAGGGAACACCGGGGAGCTGTTTTTT.

The chain carries TRBV27 and TRBJ2-1, with 7 positions matching TRBD2. The trim removed 4 bases at V and 9 bases at J, leaving 15 bases unmatched. This CDR3 spans 16 amino acids. Germline-derived CDR1 and CDR2 are MNHEY and SMNVEV (reference sequence). The CDR3 DNA follows: TGTGCCAGCAGTTGGACTCGGGGGGACGGCGTCGTTGAGCAGTTCTTC. This codes for CASSWTRGDGVVEQFF.

In this sample, this clone turned up a few times. This rearrangement joins TRBV5-1 to TRBJ2-7; D remains unclear. The germline gives CDR1 SGHRS, CDR2 YFSETQ. Trimming pared 5 bases from V and 4 bases from J, leaving 13 bases between. The CDR3 contains 13 residues. CDR3 loop: CASRVQETYEQYF. CDR3 sequence (DNA): TGCGCCAGCAGGGTCCAGGAAACTTACGAGCAGTACTTC.

The rearrangement joins TRBV5-1 to TRBJ2-4; TRBD1 matches 7 bases. This CDR3 comprises 14 residues. After removal of 4 bases from V and 8 bases from J, the junction contained 9 bases not matched to a gene. Germline assignment: CDR1 SGHRS and CDR2 YFSETQ. This chain's CDR3 is CASSIQGLTDIQYF. As DNA, the CDR3 is TGCGCCAGCAGCATACAGGGGCTGACGGACATTCAGTACTTC.

CDR3 loop: CASSANRDSLRADTQYF. In DNA form, the CDR3 reads TGTGCCAGCAGCGCTAACCGGGACTCCCTGAGGGCAGATACGCAGTATTTT. This sequence joins TRBV14 and TRBJ2-3, with D maybe TRBD2 (6 bases). The CDR3 is 17 residues long. Trimming took off 5 bases at V and 4 bases at J, with 22 bases between the two ends. Germline-derived CDR1 and CDR2 are SGHDN and FVKESK.

The chain is built from TRBV6-7 and TRBJ1-5; 8 bases are shared with TRBD1. TRBV6-7 is filed as an ORF, its function uncertain. The trim removed 5 bases at V and 2 bases at J, leaving 8 bases unmatched. The CDR3 runs to 16 residues. The DNA of the CDR3 is TGTGCCAGCAGTCTTTCTTCAGGGGGCCGCAATCAGCCCCAGCATTTT. Amino acids: CASSLSSGGRNQPQHF.

V usage is TRBV7-3 and J usage is TRBJ2-2; TRBD2 is a possible D gene (6 bases). The CDR3 is 16 amino acids. Germline V gene sequence: CDR1 SGHTA, CDR2 FQGTGA. Trimming left V 0 bases short and J 4 bases short, with 12 bases between. Written as DNA, the CDR3 is TGTGCCAGCAGCTTAACATCCCCGGGGGTCACCGGGGAGCTGTTTTTT. Protein: CASSLTSPGVTGELFF.

This chain links TRBV25-1 with TRBJ1-3; D ambiguous. The V end lost 1 base, the J end lost 3 bases, and 10 bases lay between the germline ends. The CDR3 loop spans 15 amino acids. Per germline, CDR1 MGHDK and CDR2 SYGVNS. The CDR3 DNA follows: TGTGCCAGCAGTGAATTTGCTCAGATTGGAAACACCATATATTTT. This codes for CASSEFAQIGNTIYF.